The 16 T cell receptor beta chains below were found in one sample sequenced in a study of vaccination and CD4 T cells after COVID-19. Treatment meaning: 10-day PBMC culture with coronavirus spike peptide pools or control peptides (ViraFEST assay). These TCRs' antigens remain unknown. An Oncomine TCR Beta short-read assay was used to sequence the DNA from cultured CD4+ T cells. MiXCR was run by TCRdb on the PCR reads, yielding one entry per CDR3 protein. The sample yields 9,500 to 15,000 distinct CDR3 sequences, about 50% seen once. The specimen sequenced was CD4+ T cells from blood, cultured in vitro. The receptors originated from a human donor who had recovered from COVID-19.

This sequence joins TRBV19 and TRBJ2-2; D is uncertain. Germline loops: CDR1 LNHDA, CDR2 SQIVND (reference sequence). CDR3 length: 13 amino acids. Trimming took off 10 bases at V and 7 bases at J, with 16 bases between the two ends. This CDR3 reads CATQPRLRGELFF. The CDR3 region has the DNA TGTGCCACCCAACCCAGGTTGCGCGGGGAGCTGTTTTTT.

V and J are TRBV20-1 and TRBJ1-2, with 8 bases matching TRBD1. The V and J ends lost 0 bases and 3 bases, in that order; junction bases with no gene match: 3. Per germline, CDR1 DFQATT and CDR2 SNEGSKA (reference sequence). The CDR3 extends over 14 amino acids. The CDR3 loop is CSARDRGRDYGYTF. In DNA, the CDR3 is TGCAGTGCTAGAGACAGGGGGCGCGACTATGGCTACACCTTC.

The CDR3 reads CASSLIEGSNTEAFF. The CDR3 DNA sequence: TGTGCCAGCAGCTTAATCGAGGGGTCGAACACTGAAGCTTTCTTT. The chain has TRBV7-9 and TRBJ1-1, with D possibly matching TRBD1 (5 bases). The CDR3 loop spans 15 amino acids. Between the trimmed V and J ends, which lost 2 bases and 1 base, there was a span of 11 bases. Germline V gene sequence: CDR1 SEHNR, CDR2 FQNEAQ (reference sequence).

The chain employs TRBV19 and TRBJ1-1; D is unresolved. Germline lookup yields CDR1 LNHDA and CDR2 SQIVND (reference sequence). The CDR3 has 13 residues. V dropped 3 bases and J dropped 6 bases, with 11 bases sitting between them. The CDR3 DNA reads TGTGCCAGTAGTATCTCGGTCCGATCTGAAGCTTTCTTT. Its protein product is CASSISVRSEAFF.

The chain's CDR3 is CASSYSGVQETQYF. The CDR3 DNA sequence: TGTGCCAGCAGTTATTCGGGGGTCCAAGAGACCCAGTACTTC. The chain recombines TRBV6-5 with TRBJ2-5; D perhaps matches TRBD2 (6 bases). Trimming left V 3 bases short and J 1 base short, with 9 bases between. CDR1 and CDR2 (germline): MNHEY, SVGAGI. The CDR3 loop spans 14 amino acids.

The chain combines TRBV20-1 with TRBJ2-3, with a weak D call TRBD2 (5 bases). This CDR3 has 14 amino acids. From germline, CDR1 is DFQATT and CDR2 SNEGSKA (reference sequence). V lost 6 bases and J lost 2, with 15 bases in between. The CDR3 DNA is TGCAGTGCAGCGTCTCGGGATCTCACAGATACGCAGTATTTT. Translated, it gives CSAASRDLTDTQYF.

This clonotype showed up just a few times. The V gene is TRBV2, the J gene TRBJ1-2; 7 bases align to TRBD1. Germline loops: CDR1 SNHLY, CDR2 FYNNEI. J lost 4 bases, V lost 9 bases, and 2 bases had no gene match. The CDR3 sequence is 11 residues long. The CDR3 sequence is CARRGRYGYTF. As DNA, the CDR3 is TGTGCCAGGAGGGGGCGCTATGGCTACACCTTC.

This clonotype came up a few times. The chain combines TRBV7-2 with TRBJ2-3; D not certain. With 2 bases removed from V and 4 bases from J, the gap between germline ends came to 7 bases. Germline values: CDR1 SGHTA, CDR2 FQGNSA. This CDR3 spans 13 amino acids. CDR3 coding DNA: TGTGCCAGCAGCTTACGTCCAGCAGATACGCAGTATTTT. It translates to CASSLRPADTQYF.

V and J are TRBV19 and TRBJ2-7; 8 nucleotides line up with TRBD1. Germline CDR1 and CDR2: LNHDA and SQIVND (reference sequence). V lost 3 bases and J lost 3; bases outside the gene matches: 7. The CDR3 extends over 15 amino acids. Written as DNA, the CDR3 is TGTGCCAGTAGTATCGCCCAGGGGGCGCGCTACGAGCAGTACTTC. As protein: CASSIAQGARYEQYF.

This clonotype occurred a few times. The J gene is TRBJ2-3, the V gene TRBV20-1; possibly TRBD2 for D (5 bases). Per germline, CDR1 DFQATT and CDR2 SNEGSKA (reference sequence). The CDR3 loop spans 16 amino acids. With 0 bases removed from V and 11 bases from J, the gap between germline ends came to 24 bases. The CDR3 DNA follows: TGCAGTGCTAGAGACATGTTGCGGGTGATCGGTGGCTGGCAGTATTTT. Protein product: CSARDMLRVIGGWQYF.

J is TRBJ1-5 and V is TRBV7-6, with a weak D call TRBD1 (6 bases). Germline CDR1 is SGHVS and CDR2 is FNYEAQ. The CDR3 has 14 residues. Trimming took 4 bases from V and 3 from J, leaving 10 bases between them. CDR3 in DNA: TGTGCCAGCAGCTCTACAGGGACCAATCAGCCCCAGCATTTT. Amino acid sequence: CASSSTGTNQPQHF.

J is TRBJ2-2 and V is TRBV11-2; 10 nucleotides match TRBD2. Losses at the gene ends were 5 bases for V and 6 bases for J; bases not matched to a gene: 3. CDR3 length: 14 residues. Per the germline V gene, CDR1 is SGHAT and CDR2 is FQNNGV. CDR3 sequence (DNA): TGTGCCAGCAGCGCGACTAGCGGGTCCGGGGAGCTGTTTTTT. This encodes CASSATSGSGELFF.

The genes are TRBV19 and TRBJ1-5, with D unclear. Trimming removed 5 bases from V and 9 bases from J, with 14 bases in between. The CDR3 is 13 amino acids. Germline-derived CDR1 and CDR2 are LNHDA and SQIVND (reference sequence). This CDR3 is CASSLETLGPQHF. CDR3 DNA: TGTGCCAGTAGTTTGGAGACTTTGGGGCCCCAGCATTTT.

This sequence joins TRBV7-6 and TRBJ2-1; 9 nucleotides line up with TRBD2. This CDR3 is built from 15 residues. Germline trimming cut 2 bases from V and 2 bases from J; bases unmatched to any gene: 1. CDR1 and CDR2 (germline): SGHVS, FNYEAQ. This CDR3 reads CASSLPSGTYNEQFF. The CDR3 DNA reads TGTGCCAGCAGCTTACCTAGCGGGACCTACAATGAGCAGTTCTTC.

This clonotype was observed once. The chain couples TRBV28 to TRBJ1-2; possibly TRBD1 for D (6 bases). The CDR3 is 15 residues long. Trimming removed 7 bases from V and 0 bases from J, with 15 bases in between. Germline V gene sequence: CDR1 MDHEN, CDR2 SYDVKM. The chain's CDR3 is CASTFSGAANYGYTF. The CDR3 DNA reads as TGTGCCAGCACCTTTTCGGGGGCGGCTAACTATGGCTACACCTTC.

The rearrangement links TRBV21-1 to TRBJ1-5. TRBV21-1 is a listed pseudogene. The CDR3 length is 15 residues. CDR3 coding DNA: TGTGCCAGCAGGGGCAGGAGGGGTAGCAATCAGCCCCAGCATTTT. It translates to CASRGRRGSNQPQHF.